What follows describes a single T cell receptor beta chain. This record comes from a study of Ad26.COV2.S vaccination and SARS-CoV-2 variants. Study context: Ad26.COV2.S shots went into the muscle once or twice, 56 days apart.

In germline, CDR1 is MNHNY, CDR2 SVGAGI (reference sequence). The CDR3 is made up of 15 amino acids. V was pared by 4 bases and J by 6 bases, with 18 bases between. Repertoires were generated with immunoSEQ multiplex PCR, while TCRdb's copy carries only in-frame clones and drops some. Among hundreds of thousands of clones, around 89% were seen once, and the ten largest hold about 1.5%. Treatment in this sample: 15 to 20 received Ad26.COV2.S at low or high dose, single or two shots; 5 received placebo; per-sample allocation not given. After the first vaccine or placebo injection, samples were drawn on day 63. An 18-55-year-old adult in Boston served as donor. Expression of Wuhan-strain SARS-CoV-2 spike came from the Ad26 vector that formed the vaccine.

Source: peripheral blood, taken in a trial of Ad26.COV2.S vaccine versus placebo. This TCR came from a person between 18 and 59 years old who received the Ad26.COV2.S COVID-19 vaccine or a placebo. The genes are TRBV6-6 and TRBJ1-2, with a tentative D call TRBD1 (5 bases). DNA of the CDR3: TGTGCCAGCAGTTCGAGGGTGGGACCCCCGGATGGCTACACCTTC. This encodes CASSSRVGPPDGYTF.